The 25 T cell receptor beta chains below all came from one sample that was sequenced in a study of tumor-infiltrating lymphocytes in primary liver carcinoma. From about 0.5 ug of total RNA, TCR beta-specific cDNA was reverse-transcribed using a constant-region primer. A slightly modified ARM-PCR protocol with three nested multiplex PCR rounds produced these TCR beta libraries. A C-beta reverse primer was combined with TRBV1-TRBV30 forward primers in the first two PCR rounds, and each round had about 10 cycles. TCRdb re-analysed the multiplex PCR reads in MiXCR, keeping a single row per CDR3 protein. Altogether some 110,000 distinct CDR3 sequences are present, 60% to 75% being singletons, with the ten largest covering 8.4%. From roughly 20-30 mg of unsorted bulk tissue, DNA and RNA were co-extracted together. Source material: liver tumor tissue from sampling region 3. Subset here: tumor region T3, left-lateral pole. These receptors were obtained from a woman aged 55-69 years with primary liver carcinoma and hepatitis B virus infection.

Of note for this clonotype: A read error may account for a junction end that differs from germline. This chain connects TRBV12-3 or TRBV12-4 to TRBJ2-5, with 7 bases fitting TRBD2. This CDR3 is 16 amino acids long. The CDR3 DNA reads as TGTGCCAGCGGTTTAGGCATCTCAGAGGGAGGGAGGGACCAGTACTTC. Its protein is CASGLGISEGGRDQYF.

This clonotype was seen only once. The junction and the germline gene differ at one end; a read error may be behind it. The gene calls are TRBV4-1 and TRBJ2-5; 8 nucleotides agree with TRBD1. Germline values: CDR1 MGHRA, CDR2 YSYEKL. The CDR3 is 14 residues long. The CDR3 loop is CSGSHGRGQETQYF. DNA for the CDR3: TGCTCCGGCAGCCATGGCAGGGGGCAAGAGACTCAGTACTTC.

In the case of this clonotype: A read error may explain this, as a much larger clone is one base away. The CDR3 is CARSRRRPGGARNTEAFF. The CDR3 DNA sequence: TGTGCCAGAAGCCGCCGTCGTCCAGGGGGCGCGAGGAACACTGAAGCTTTCTTT. The rearrangement links TRBV13 to TRBJ1-1; 8 bases fit TRBD1. V lost 9 bases to trimming and J lost 1 base; unmatched junction nucleotides: 19. Germline-derived CDR1 and CDR2 are PRHDT and FYEKMQ (reference sequence). The CDR3 totals 18 residues. Combining the CDR3 with reference TRBV13 and TRBJ1-1 gives the whole variable domain AAGVIQSPRHLIKEKRETATLKCYPIPRHDTVYWYQQGPGQDPQFLISFYEKMQSDKGSIPDRFSAQQFSDYHSELNMSSLELGDSALYFCARSRRRPGGARNTEAFFGQGTRLTVV.

This chain links TRBV12-3 or TRBV12-4 with TRBJ1-2; the D gene is possibly TRBD1 (6 bases). Trimming took 7 bases from V and 6 from J, leaving 18 bases between them. The CDR3 runs to 14 residues. This chain's CDR3 is CASNIGGRQDGYTF. The CDR3 DNA sequence: TGTGCCAGCAACATAGGGGGGCGCCAGGATGGCTACACCTTC.

On this clonotype itself: A much larger clone differs by one base, so this may be a read error. The J gene is TRBJ1-1, the V gene TRBV12-3 or TRBV12-4; D perhaps matches TRBD1 (5 bases). The CDR3 is 15 amino acids. With 6 bases removed from V and 1 base from J, the gap between germline ends came to 15 bases. The CDR3 loop reads CASRHSGSGNTEAFF. The CDR3 nucleotides are TGTGCCAGCAGACACTCAGGGTCGGGGAACACTGAAGCTTTCTTT.

This clonotype came up many times. This chain uses TRBV6-5 with TRBJ1-2; no clear D gene. The CDR3 has 13 amino acids. The V end lost 1 base, the J end lost 6 bases, and 9 bases lay between the germline ends. Germline V CDR1 and CDR2: MNHEY, SVGAGI. The CDR3 DNA sequence: TGTGCCAGCAGTTACTGGAGGGTGGATGGCTACACCTTC. Translation gives CASSYWRVDGYTF.

This clonotype was found many times. The V gene is TRBV12-3 or TRBV12-4, the J gene TRBJ1-2, with a possible D match to TRBD1 (5 bases). There are 16 residues in the CDR3. Deletions cut 5 bases from V and 8 bases from J, with 24 bases between. CDR3 sequence: CASSGAGPPLGLGYTF. CDR3 bases: TGTGCCAGCAGTGGGGCAGGGCCGCCTCTCGGGTTGGGCTACACCTTC.

This clonotype was recorded a few times. A read error may produce the germline difference seen at one junction end. This chain links TRBV11-1 with TRBJ2-7, with D possibly TRBD2 on 6 matching bases. Germline CDR1 SGHAT, CDR2 FQDESV (reference sequence). This CDR3 comprises 15 residues. The DNA of the CDR3 is TGTGCCAACAGCCCTCGTACAGCAGGACTACGGGAGCAGTACTTC. This translates into CANSPRTAGLREQYF.

This clonotype was seen only a few times. It may be a read error: a sequence one base away is much more abundant. The rearrangement joins TRBV6-6 to TRBJ2-1; 10 positions match TRBD1. The length of the CDR3 is 22 residues. Germline V gene lookup returns CDR1 MNHNY and CDR2 SVGAGI (reference sequence). After removal of 7 bases from V and 6 bases from J, the junction contained 30 bases not matched to a gene. The CDR3 loop reads CASINRDRGSSGKRWCINEQFF. DNA of the CDR3: TGTGCCAGCATCAACCGGGACAGGGGAAGTAGCGGGAAACGATGGTGTATCAATGAGCAGTTCTTC.

This clonotype was observed a few times. The rearrangement links TRBV12-3 or TRBV12-4 to TRBJ2-1; 9 bases agree with TRBD2. The CDR3 runs to 14 residues. The J segment lost 6 bases and the V segment lost 9 bases, leaving 9 bases of the junction unmatched. The CDR3 reads CARDEREAPNEQFF. The CDR3 nucleotides read TGTGCCAGAGACGAGCGGGAGGCCCCCAATGAGCAGTTCTTC.

This clonotype was seen repeatedly, ten times or more. The CDR3 region is CASSRSRGPYMNTEAFF. As DNA, the CDR3 is TGTGCCAGCAGTCGATCCAGGGGACCTTACATGAACACTGAAGCTTTCTTT. The genes are TRBV6-6 and TRBJ1-1, with a possible D match to TRBD1 (6 bases). Per the germline V gene, CDR1 is MNHNY and CDR2 is SVGAGI (reference sequence). This CDR3 is built from 17 residues. Trimming took 5 bases from V and 0 from J, leaving 19 bases between them.

As for this clonotype: The junction departs from the called germline gene at one end, perhaps through a read error. V and J are TRBV7-9 and TRBJ1-2; unclear D gene. Germline V gene lookup returns CDR1 SEHNR and CDR2 FQNEAQ (reference sequence). The CDR3 has 15 amino acids. In DNA, the CDR3 is TGTGCCAGCAGCCCCACAGTGGGCAAGAACTATGGCTACACGTTC. This translates into CASSPTVGKNYGYTF.

Points on this clonotype: With a much larger clone just one base away, this may be a read error. The rearrangement links TRBV7-9 to TRBJ2-3; possibly TRBD1 for D (6 bases). The V end lost 3 bases, the J end lost 3 bases, and 13 bases lay between the germline ends. CDR1 SEHNR and CDR2 FQNEAQ come from the germline V gene (reference sequence). The CDR3 has 15 amino acids. Written as DNA, the CDR3 is TGTGCCAGCAGCTTTGTACAGGGTGGAACAGATACGCAGTATTTT. Its translation is CASSFVQGGTDTQYF.

Comments on this clonotype: A junction end diverges from the germline sequence, so it may reflect a read error. The chain is built from TRBV11-2 and TRBJ2-2; TRBD1 or TRBD2 may be the D gene (5 bases each). This CDR3 is 18 amino acids long. CDR1 and CDR2 (germline): SGHAT, FQNNGV. The CDR3 nucleotides read TGTGCCGGCAGCTTACGGTTGGGTGGGCAGGGCAACACCGGGGAACTGTTTTTT. Protein sequence: CAGSLRLGGQGNTGELFF.

This sequence joins TRBV4-2 and TRBJ2-2; 8 nucleotides align to TRBD2. This CDR3 comprises 15 residues. Germline values: CDR1 LGHNA, CDR2 YNFKEQ. Germline trimming cut 4 bases from V and 5 bases from J; bases unmatched to any gene: 6. The CDR3 DNA reads TGTGCCAGCAGCCTGGGGCGGGAGGTAACCGGGGAGCTGTTTTTT. Its protein is CASSLGREVTGELFF.

The genes are TRBV10-2 and TRBJ2-7; D may be TRBD1 (5 bases). Trimming stripped 7 bases from V and 3 bases from J, with 16 bases between. CDR3 length equals 14 residues. Germline V lookup: CDR1 WSHSY, CDR2 SAAADI. Written as DNA, the CDR3 is TGCGCCAGCACCCAGGGAAGTCCTAGCTACGAGCAGTACTTC. It yields the protein CASTQGSPSYEQYF.

Remarks on this clonotype: A much more abundant neighbour one base away suggests this may be a read error. V usage is TRBV7-8 and J usage is TRBJ2-5, with unresolved D. Per the germline V gene, CDR1 is SGHVS and CDR2 is FQNEAQ. Trimming stripped 8 bases from V and 9 bases from J, with 19 bases between. The CDR3 runs to 13 residues. Here the CDR3 reads CASSPFNLGSQYF. The CDR3 bases are TGTGCCAGCTCCCCTTTCAATCTTGGGTCCCAGTACTTC.

Notes on this clonotype: The junction and the germline gene differ at one end; a read error may be behind it. This chain joins TRBV6-6 and TRBJ1-4; weak D call: TRBD1 (5 bases). Germline CDR1 reads MNHNY; CDR2 reads SVGAGI (reference sequence). CDR3 length: 14 residues. The CDR3 loop reads CTSTYGASGEKLFF. CDR3 nucleotides: TGTACCAGCACTTATGGGGCGTCGGGTGAAAAACTGTTTTTT.

The V and J genes are TRBV11-2 and TRBJ2-1, with D possibly matching TRBD2 (6 bases). With 11 bases removed from V and 6 bases from J, the gap between germline ends came to 20 bases. The CDR3 length is 14 residues. Germline assignment: CDR1 SGHAT and CDR2 FQNNGV. CDR3 residues: CAGTQTNGSNEQFF. DNA for the CDR3: TGTGCCGGCACCCAAACTAACGGGAGCAATGAGCAGTTCTTC.

The CDR3 DNA follows: TGTGCCAGCAGTTTCCTTCTCCGGGACAGGGGGGGCGGGGCCAACGTCCTGACTTTC. This sequence encodes CASSFLLRDRGGGANVLTF. The chain joins TRBV12-3 or TRBV12-4 to TRBJ2-6, with 11 bases fitting TRBD1. The CDR3 sequence is 19 residues long. V dropped 3 bases and J dropped 4; count of bases not matched to a gene: 11.

Turning to this clonotype: A read error may produce the germline difference seen at one junction end. The chain joins TRBV5-1 to TRBJ2-3; either TRBD1 or TRBD2 may fit D (5 bases each). Germline V gene lookup returns CDR1 SGHRS and CDR2 YFSETQ. This CDR3 has 17 residues. CDR3 DNA sequence: TGCGCCAGCAGCCCCCCCCGGGGTGGGGGAATCACAGATGCGCAGTATTTT. Translation: CASSPPRGGGITDAQYF.

In regard to this clonotype: The final CDR3 position lacks the conserved phenylalanine or tryptophan, pointing to a likely read error. The gene calls are TRBV11-3 and TRBJ2-1, with TRBD2 matching over 11 bases. V lost 8 bases to trimming and J lost 4 bases; unmatched junction nucleotides: 4. The CDR3 is made up of 14 amino acids. Germline V gene lookup returns CDR1 SGHNT and CDR2 YENEEA. This chain's CDR3 is CASLLAGDYNEQFL. The CDR3 nucleotides read TGTGCCAGCTTACTAGCGGGGGATTACAATGAGCAGTTCTTA.

This clonotype has at least ten counts. J is TRBJ1-4 and V is TRBV6-5, with D perhaps TRBD1 (5 bases). V gave up 6 bases and J gave up 0 bases, with 8 bases separating them. The CDR3 spans 14 residues. Germline lookup yields CDR1 MNHEY and CDR2 SVGAGI. In DNA form, the CDR3 reads TGTGCCAGCAGACCGACAGCAACTAATGAAAAACTGTTTTTT. It specifies CASRPTATNEKLFF.

On this clonotype itself: A junction end diverges from the germline sequence, so it may reflect a read error. The J gene is TRBJ2-6, the V gene TRBV11-2; D may be TRBD2 (8 bases). Germline values: CDR1 SGHAT, CDR2 FQNNGV. The CDR3 spans 19 residues. This chain's CDR3 is CARSPGQFWTSSGANVLTF. The CDR3 coding sequence is TGTGCCAGGAGCCCGGGACAGTTCTGGACTAGCTCTGGGGCTAACGTCCTGACCTTC.

In this sample, this clonotype turned up a few times. The chain couples TRBV7-8 to TRBJ1-6, with D unclear. The ends were cut back, 7 bases at V and 5 bases at J, with 12 bases in the middle. The CDR3 is 14 amino acids. The germline gives CDR1 SGHVS, CDR2 FQNEAQ. CDR3 protein: CASTKGRDNSPLHF. As DNA, the CDR3 is TGTGCCAGCACCAAAGGACGGGATAATTCACCCCTCCACTTT.